This TCR beta chain was sequenced during a study of blood T cell repertoires in COVID-19. Across the study: PBMCs, B-cell-depleted T cells, or T cells provided the cDNA or gDNA that made up the material.

The sample holds one count of this clone. Germline V CDR1 and CDR2: SGHAT, FQNNGV. The CDR3 length is 17 residues. V lost 0 bases, J lost 5 bases, and 19 bases lay in between. The table came from immunoSEQ multiplex PCR; TCRdb's copy has only in-frame clones and leaves some out. The sample holds a few hundred thousand clones, roughly nine tenths seen once. This rearrangement joins TRBV11-2 to TRBJ2-5; the D gene is possibly TRBD2 (5 bases). This receptor was taken from a woman in her 30s who had recovered from COVID-19. The sample comprised PBMCs or T cells enriched from blood (not recorded which). CDR3 sequence reads: CASSLDRDIRPGETQYF. CDR3 DNA sequence: TGTGCCAGCAGCTTAGATCGTGACATCCGGCCGGGGGAGACCCAGTACTTC.